This section outlines one T cell receptor beta chain sequence together with its context. The data belong to a study of CD8 T cells in Susac syndrome. A quantity of about 0.45 to 1 ug RNA underwent reverse transcription using random hexamers. TCRdb redid the calling of the immunoSEQ multiplex PCR reads with MiXCR, one entry per CDR3 protein. This sample yields around 170,000 distinct CDR3 sequences, of which 92% are seen a single time; around 0.08% belongs to the top ten. This receptor was identified in a human donor in good health. The specimen was CD4+ T cells from PBMCs.

The chain's CDR3 is CATSDSRTGGNEQFF. CDR3 bases: TGTGCCACCAGTGATTCGAGGACAGGGGGGAATGAGCAGTTCTTC. This chain connects TRBV24-1 to TRBJ2-1, with 10 bases matching TRBD1. CDR3 length: 15 residues. CDR1 is KGHDR, CDR2 SFDVKD, per germline. V shed 2 bases and J 7 bases; nucleotides not matched to a gene: 4.